This TCR beta chain was observed in a study of blood T cells in healthy people across ages. Study outcomes and limitations: TCR beta diversity, measured per million T cells, fell in a roughly linear way with age.

Every donor contributed roughly 10 milliliters of peripheral blood by blood draw. Using a J-beta primer mix together with a sample-barcoded 5' primer, a second PCR was run for about 7 to 12 cycles. TCRdb reanalysed the 5' RACE reads using MiXCR and keeps one entry per CDR3 protein. The table includes around 1.5 million distinct CDR3 sequences, around 35% detected once. With V trimmed by 0 bases and J by 6 bases, 4 bases remained unmatched. Germline lookup yields CDR1 DFQATT and CDR2 SNEGSKA (reference sequence). The CDR3 runs 14 residues. As for this clonotype: Antigen: not known.

This clonotype originated in a woman aged 25 to 39 in good health. The chain couples TRBV20-1 to TRBJ1-5; 8 nucleotides agree with TRBD1. Sequencing input: blood. CDR3 nucleotide sequence: TGCAGTGCTAGAGACGGACAGGGAGGTCAGCCCCAGCATTTT. It is translated as CSARDGQGGQPQHF.